This TCR beta chain was retrieved from a study of cytomegalovirus exposure and HLA in healthy donors. Turning to this clone: The antigen is undetermined.

This CDR3 comprises 15 residues. V lost 6 bases and J lost 9; bases outside the gene matches: 12. The germline CDR1 and CDR2 sequences are PRHDT and FYEKMQ (reference sequence). Vbeta (60) and Jbeta (13) primers were used in the PCR. The repertoire was sequenced with immunoSEQ multiplex PCR; TCRdb's copy has only in-frame clones and lacks some. The sample holds 200,000 or so clones, more than 75% seen once. Whole-study results and caveats: According to a later analysis, donors in an Asian-associated ancestry cluster reportedly had fewer N-insertions than the roughly 640-donor mean. In vitro confirmation showed three CMV-associated chains to be CMV antigen specific.

Sequencing used PBMCs. The source of this sequence is a human donor in good health. V and J are TRBV13 and TRBJ2-1; TRBD1 agrees at 9 bases. The CDR3 region has the DNA TGTGCCAGCAGTCAGGGACAGGGCGTAAACGTTGAGCAGTTCTTC. Translation: CASSQGQGVNVEQFF.